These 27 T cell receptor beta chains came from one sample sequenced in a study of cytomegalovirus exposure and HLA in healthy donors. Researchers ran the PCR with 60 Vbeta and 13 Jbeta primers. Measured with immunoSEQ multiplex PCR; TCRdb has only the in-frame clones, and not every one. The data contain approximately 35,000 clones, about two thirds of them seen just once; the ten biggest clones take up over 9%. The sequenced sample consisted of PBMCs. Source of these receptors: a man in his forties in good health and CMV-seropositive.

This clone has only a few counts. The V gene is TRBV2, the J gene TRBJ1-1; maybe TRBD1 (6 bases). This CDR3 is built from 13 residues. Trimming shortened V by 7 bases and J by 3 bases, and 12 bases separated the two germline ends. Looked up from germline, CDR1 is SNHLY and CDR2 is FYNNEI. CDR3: CASKGGSDTEAFF. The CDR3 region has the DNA TGTGCCAGCAAAGGGGGATCGGACACTGAAGCTTTCTTT.

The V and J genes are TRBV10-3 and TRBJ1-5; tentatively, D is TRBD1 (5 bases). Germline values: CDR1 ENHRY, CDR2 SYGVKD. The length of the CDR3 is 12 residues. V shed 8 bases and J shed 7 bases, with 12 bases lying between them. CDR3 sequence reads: CAIGQGGQPQHF. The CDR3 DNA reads TGTGCCATCGGGCAGGGCGGACAGCCCCAGCATTTT.

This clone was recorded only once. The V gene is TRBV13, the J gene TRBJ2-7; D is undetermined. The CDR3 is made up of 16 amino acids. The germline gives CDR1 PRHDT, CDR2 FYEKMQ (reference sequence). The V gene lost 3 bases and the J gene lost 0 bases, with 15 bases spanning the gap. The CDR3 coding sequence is TGTGCCAGCAGCTTGCCCCTCGATTCGAGCTCCTACGAGCAGTACTTC. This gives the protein CASSLPLDSSSYEQYF.

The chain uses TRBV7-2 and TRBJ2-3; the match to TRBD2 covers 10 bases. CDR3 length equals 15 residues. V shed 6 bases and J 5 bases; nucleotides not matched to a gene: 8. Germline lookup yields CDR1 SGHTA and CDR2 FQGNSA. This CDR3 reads CASSTSGGAGDTQYF. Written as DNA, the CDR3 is TGTGCCAGCAGTACCAGCGGGGGGGCGGGAGATACGCAGTATTTT.

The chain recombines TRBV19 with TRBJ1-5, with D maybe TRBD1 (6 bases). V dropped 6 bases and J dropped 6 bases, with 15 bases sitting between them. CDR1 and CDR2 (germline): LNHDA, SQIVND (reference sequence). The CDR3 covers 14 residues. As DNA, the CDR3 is TGTGCCAGTAGCGCCAGGGGAGGGGGTCAGCCCCAGCATTTT. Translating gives CASSARGGGQPQHF.

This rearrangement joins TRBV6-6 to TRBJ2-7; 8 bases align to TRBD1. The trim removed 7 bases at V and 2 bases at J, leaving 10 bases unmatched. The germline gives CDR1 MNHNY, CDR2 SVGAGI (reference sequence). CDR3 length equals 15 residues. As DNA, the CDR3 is TGTGCCAGCACTACGTCGGGACAGGCCGCCTACGAGCAGTACTTC. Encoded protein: CASTTSGQAAYEQYF.

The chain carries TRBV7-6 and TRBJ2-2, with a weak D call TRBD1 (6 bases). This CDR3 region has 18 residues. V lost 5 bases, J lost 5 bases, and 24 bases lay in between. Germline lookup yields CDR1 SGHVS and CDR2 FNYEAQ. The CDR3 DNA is TGTGCCAGCAGCGCCAGGGGCCGGGACAATTACAGGACCGGGGAGCTGTTTTTT. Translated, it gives CASSARGRDNYRTGELFF.

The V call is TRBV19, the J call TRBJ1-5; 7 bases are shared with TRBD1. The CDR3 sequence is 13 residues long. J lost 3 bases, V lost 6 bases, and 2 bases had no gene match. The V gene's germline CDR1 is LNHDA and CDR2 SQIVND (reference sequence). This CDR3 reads CASRDRVNQPQHF. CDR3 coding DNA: TGTGCCAGTAGAGACAGGGTCAATCAGCCCCAGCATTTT.

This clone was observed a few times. The CDR3 nucleotides read TGTGCCAGCAGTGAGGCAGATAATCAGCCCCAGCATTTT. Its translation: CASSEADNQPQHF. The chain carries TRBV6-4 and TRBJ1-5; D gene unclear. Germline lookup yields CDR1 MRHNA and CDR2 SNTAGT. Trimming removed 3 bases at V and 4 bases at J, with 7 bases between. The CDR3 is 13 residues long.

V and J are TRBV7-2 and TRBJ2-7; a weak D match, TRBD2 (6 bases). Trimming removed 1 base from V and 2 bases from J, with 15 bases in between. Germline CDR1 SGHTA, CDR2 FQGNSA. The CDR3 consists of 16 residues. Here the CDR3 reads CASSLDATSSTYEQYF. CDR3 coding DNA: TGTGCCAGCAGCTTAGATGCAACTAGCTCAACCTACGAGCAGTACTTC.

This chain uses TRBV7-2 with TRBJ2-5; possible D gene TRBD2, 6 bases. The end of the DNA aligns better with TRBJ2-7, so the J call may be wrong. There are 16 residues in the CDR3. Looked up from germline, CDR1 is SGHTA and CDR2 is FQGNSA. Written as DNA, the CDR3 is TGTGCCAGCAGCTTAGATGCAACTAGCTCAACCTACGAGCAGTACTTC. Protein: CASSLDATSSTYEQYF.

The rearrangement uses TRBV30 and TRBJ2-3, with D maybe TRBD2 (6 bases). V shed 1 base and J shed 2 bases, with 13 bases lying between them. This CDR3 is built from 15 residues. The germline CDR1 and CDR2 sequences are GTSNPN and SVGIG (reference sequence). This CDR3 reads CAWSGGERFTDTQYF. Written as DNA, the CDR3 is TGTGCCTGGAGTGGGGGGGAGAGATTCACAGATACGCAGTATTTT.

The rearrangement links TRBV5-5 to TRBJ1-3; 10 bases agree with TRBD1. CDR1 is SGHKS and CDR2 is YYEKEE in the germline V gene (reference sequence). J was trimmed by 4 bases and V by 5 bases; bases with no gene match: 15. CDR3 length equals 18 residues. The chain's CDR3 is CASSPPPSDRGPGNTIYF. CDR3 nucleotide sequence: TGTGCCAGCAGTCCACCCCCAAGCGACAGGGGGCCCGGAAACACCATATATTTT.

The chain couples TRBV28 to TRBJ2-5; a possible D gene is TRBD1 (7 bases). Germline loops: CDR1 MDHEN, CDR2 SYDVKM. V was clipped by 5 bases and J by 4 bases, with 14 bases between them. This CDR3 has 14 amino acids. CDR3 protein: CASSPGDSRETQYF. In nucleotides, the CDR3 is TGTGCCAGCAGTCCGGGGGACAGTAGAGAGACCCAGTACTTC.

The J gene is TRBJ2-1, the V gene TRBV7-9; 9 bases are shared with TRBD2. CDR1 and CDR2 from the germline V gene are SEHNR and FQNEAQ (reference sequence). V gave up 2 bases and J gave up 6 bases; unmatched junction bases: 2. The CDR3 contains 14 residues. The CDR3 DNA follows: TGTGCCAGCAGCTTAAGCGGGGGGCTCAATGAGCAGTTCTTC. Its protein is CASSLSGGLNEQFF.

The CDR3 DNA sequence: TGTGCCAGCAGCTTACATGTCCCCGCAGGGGCAGGTCAGCCCCAGCATTTT. As protein: CASSLHVPAGAGQPQHF. The genes are TRBV7-9 and TRBJ1-5; D may be TRBD1 (6 bases). The CDR3 spans 17 residues. With 2 bases removed from V and 6 bases from J, the gap between germline ends came to 20 bases. CDR1 is SEHNR and CDR2 is FQNEAQ in the germline V gene (reference sequence).

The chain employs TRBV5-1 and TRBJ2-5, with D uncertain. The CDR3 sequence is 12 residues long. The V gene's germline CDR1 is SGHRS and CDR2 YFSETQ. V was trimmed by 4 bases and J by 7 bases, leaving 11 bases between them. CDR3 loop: CASSPILGTQYF. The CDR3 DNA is TGCGCCAGCAGCCCCATCCTAGGGACCCAGTACTTC.

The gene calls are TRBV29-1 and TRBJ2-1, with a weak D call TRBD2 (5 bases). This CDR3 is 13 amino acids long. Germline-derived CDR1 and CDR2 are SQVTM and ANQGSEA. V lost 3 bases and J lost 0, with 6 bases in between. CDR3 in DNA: TGCAGCGTTGAGGGGAGCTCCTACAATGAGCAGTTCTTC. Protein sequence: CSVEGSSYNEQFF.

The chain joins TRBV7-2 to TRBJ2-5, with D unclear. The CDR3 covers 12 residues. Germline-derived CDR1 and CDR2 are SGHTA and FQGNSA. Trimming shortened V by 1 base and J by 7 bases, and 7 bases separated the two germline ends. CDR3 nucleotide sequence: TGTGCCAGCAGCTTAGTTCCGGGGACCCAGTACTTC. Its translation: CASSLVPGTQYF.

Here the CDR3 DNA reads TGTGCCAGCAGTGAATGGGGGGATACAAGGGCCAACGTCCTGACTTTC. This gives the protein CASSEWGDTRANVLTF. The J gene is TRBJ2-6, the V gene TRBV25-1; maybe TRBD2 (6 bases). With 1 base removed from V and 5 bases from J, the gap between germline ends came to 12 bases. Germline values: CDR1 MGHDK, CDR2 SYGVNS. The CDR3 runs to 16 residues.

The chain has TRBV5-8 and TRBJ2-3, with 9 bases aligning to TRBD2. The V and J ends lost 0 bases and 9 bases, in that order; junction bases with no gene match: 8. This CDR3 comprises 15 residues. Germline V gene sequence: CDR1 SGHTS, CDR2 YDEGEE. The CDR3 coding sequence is TGTGCCAGCAGCTTGGGCGGGGGGGCCAGGCTCACGCAGTATTTT. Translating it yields CASSLGGGARLTQYF.

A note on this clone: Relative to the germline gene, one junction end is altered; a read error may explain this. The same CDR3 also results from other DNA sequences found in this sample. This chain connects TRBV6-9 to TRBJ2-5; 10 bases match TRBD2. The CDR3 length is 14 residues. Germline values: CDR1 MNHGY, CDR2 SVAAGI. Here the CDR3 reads CASSSLAGVETQYF. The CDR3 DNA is TGCGCCAGCAGTTCCCTAGCGGGGGTCGAGACCCAGTACTTC.

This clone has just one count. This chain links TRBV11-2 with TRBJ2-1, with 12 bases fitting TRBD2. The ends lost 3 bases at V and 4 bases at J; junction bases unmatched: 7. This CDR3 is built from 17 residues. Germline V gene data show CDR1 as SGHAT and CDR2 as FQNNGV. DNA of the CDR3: TGTGCCAGCAGCTTTAGCCTAGCGGGGGGGCGTTACAATGAGCAGTTCTTC. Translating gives CASSFSLAGGRYNEQFF. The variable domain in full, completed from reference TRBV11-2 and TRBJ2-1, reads EAGVAQSPRYKIIEKRQSVAFWCNPISGHATLYWYQQILGQGPKLLIQFQNNGVVDDSQLPKDRFSAERLKGVDSTLKIQPAKLEDSAVYLCASSFSLAGGRYNEQFFGPGTRLTVL.

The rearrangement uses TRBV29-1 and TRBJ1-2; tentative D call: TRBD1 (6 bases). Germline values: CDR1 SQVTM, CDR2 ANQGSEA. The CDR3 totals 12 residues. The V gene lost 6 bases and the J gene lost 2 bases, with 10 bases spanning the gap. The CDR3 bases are TGCAGCGTGGACAGTTTCAACTATGGCTACACCTTC. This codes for CSVDSFNYGYTF. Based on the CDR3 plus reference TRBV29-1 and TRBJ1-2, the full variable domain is SAVISQKPSRDICQRGTSLTIQCQVDSQVTMMFWYRQQPGQSLTLIATANQGSEATYESGFVIDKFPISRPNLTFSTLTVSNMSPEDSSIYLCSVDSFNYGYTFGSGTRLTVV.

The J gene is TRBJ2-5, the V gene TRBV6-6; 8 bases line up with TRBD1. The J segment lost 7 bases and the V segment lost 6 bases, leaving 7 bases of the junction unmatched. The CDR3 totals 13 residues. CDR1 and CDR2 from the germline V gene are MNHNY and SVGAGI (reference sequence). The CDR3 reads CASSSTGGGTQYF. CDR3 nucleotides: TGTGCCAGCAGCTCAACAGGGGGAGGGACCCAGTACTTC.

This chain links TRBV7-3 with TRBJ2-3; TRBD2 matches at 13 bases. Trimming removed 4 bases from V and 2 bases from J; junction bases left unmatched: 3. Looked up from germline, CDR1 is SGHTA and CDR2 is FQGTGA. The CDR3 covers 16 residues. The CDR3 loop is CASSSGLAGYTDTQYF. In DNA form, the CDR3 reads TGTGCCAGCAGCTCGGGACTAGCGGGGTACACAGATACGCAGTATTTT.

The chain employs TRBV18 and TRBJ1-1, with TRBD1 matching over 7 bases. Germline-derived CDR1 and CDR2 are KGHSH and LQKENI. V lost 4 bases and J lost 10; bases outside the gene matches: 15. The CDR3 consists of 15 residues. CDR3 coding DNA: TGTGCCAGCTCACAGGGGACAGAGATAGGCCGTGGAGCTTTCTTT. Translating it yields CASSQGTEIGRGAFF.